Listed below are T cell receptor beta chains from one sample, sequenced in a study of beta chain features in type 1 diabetes. TCRdb's table, derived via immunoSEQ multiplex PCR, lists solely in-frame clones and lacks some. The sample consists of about half a million clones, 30% of them appearing once. Sequencing was carried out using naive CD4+ T cells from blood. The receptors shown here come from a man aged 18 to 29 in good health. CDR3s include the opening cysteine and the closing phenylalanine or tryptophan. The D gene is left open where the match is weak. Only part of the rows carry a size: once, few, many, or a class if the clone is expanded.

clone_size: few; v_call: TRBV7-9; d_call: TRBD2; j_call: TRBJ2-1; cdr3_aa: CASSNLAGGPIEQFF; cdr3_nt: TGTGCCAGCAGCAATCTAGCGGGAGGGCCCATTGAGCAGTTCTTC
clone_size: -; v_call: TRBV7-2; d_call: -; j_call: TRBJ2-7; cdr3_aa: CASSLGPELYEQYF; cdr3_nt: TGTGCCAGCAGCTTAGGTCCCGAATTGTACGAGCAGTACTTC
clone_size: -; v_call: TRBV11-2; d_call: -; j_call: TRBJ1-3; cdr3_aa: CASSFFRVGNTIYF; cdr3_nt: TGTGCCAGCAGCTTCTTCAGGGTTGGAAACACCATATATTTT
clone_size: -; v_call: TRBV6-1; d_call: -; j_call: TRBJ1-4; cdr3_aa: CASTSSGGYEKLFF; cdr3_nt: TGTGCCAGCACCTCGTCCGGGGGGTATGAAAAACTGTTTTTT
clone_size: -; v_call: TRBV14; d_call: -; j_call: TRBJ1-2; cdr3_aa: CASSQEIRVGYTF; cdr3_nt: TGTGCCAGCAGCCAAGAGATCCGCGTTGGCTACACCTTC
clone_size: few; v_call: TRBV5-4; d_call: TRBD2; j_call: TRBJ2-6; cdr3_aa: CASSPGLAVSSGANVLTF; cdr3_nt: TGTGCCAGCAGCCCTGGACTAGCGGTTAGCTCTGGGGCCAACGTCCTGACTTTC
clone_size: few; v_call: TRBV30; d_call: TRBD1; j_call: TRBJ1-2; cdr3_aa: CAWNEGQGIYGYTF; cdr3_nt: TGTGCCTGGAACGAGGGACAGGGGATCTATGGCTACACCTTC
clone_size: -; v_call: TRBV7-3; d_call: -; j_call: TRBJ2-2; cdr3_aa: CASSLGTLGELFF; cdr3_nt: TGTGCCAGCAGCCTGGGTACCCTCGGGGAGCTGTTTTTT
clone_size: -; v_call: TRBV4-1; d_call: -; j_call: TRBJ2-5; cdr3_aa: CASSQVGGETQYF; cdr3_nt: TGCGCCAGCAGCCAAGTTGGGGGGGAGACCCAGTACTTC
clone_size: few; v_call: TRBV2; d_call: TRBD2; j_call: TRBJ2-3; cdr3_aa: CAIHSGSSRFTDTQYF; cdr3_nt: TGTGCCATTCATAGCGGGAGTTCAAGGTTCACAGATACGCAGTATTTT
clone_size: once; v_call: TRBV6-6; d_call: -; j_call: TRBJ2-7; cdr3_aa: CASSDPRIPFREQYF; cdr3_nt: TGTGCCAGCAGCGACCCAAGGATCCCGTTTAGAGAGCAGTACTTC
clone_size: -; v_call: TRBV7-6; d_call: -; j_call: TRBJ2-3; cdr3_aa: CASSLAGPTNTQYF; cdr3_nt: TGTGCCAGCAGCTTAGCCGGACCAACAAATACGCAGTATTTT
clone_size: -; v_call: TRBV9; d_call: -; j_call: TRBJ2-1; cdr3_aa: CASSVAGTWGIHEQFF; cdr3_nt: TGTGCCAGCAGCGTAGCAGGCACCTGGGGCATCCATGAGCAGTTCTTC
clone_size: -; v_call: TRBV7-2; d_call: TRBD2; j_call: TRBJ2-3; cdr3_aa: CASSSIISGSADTQYF; cdr3_nt: TGTGCCAGCAGCTCCATAATTAGCGGGAGCGCAGATACGCAGTATTTT
clone_size: -; v_call: TRBV5-6; d_call: -; j_call: TRBJ1-2; cdr3_aa: CASSPGINYGYTF; cdr3_nt: TGTGCCAGCAGCCCAGGGATCAACTATGGCTACACCTTC
clone_size: -; v_call: TRBV29-1; d_call: -; j_call: TRBJ2-7; cdr3_aa: CSVSGVNEQYF; cdr3_nt: TGCAGCGTGTCAGGGGTCAACGAGCAGTACTTC
clone_size: few; v_call: TRBV10-3; d_call: -; j_call: TRBJ1-5; cdr3_aa: CAISVGPSNQPQHF; cdr3_nt: TGTGCCATCAGTGTGGGACCTAGCAATCAGCCCCAGCATTTT
clone_size: -; v_call: TRBV7-9; d_call: TRBD1; j_call: TRBJ2-5; cdr3_aa: CASSLLGDRTGSIAETQYF; cdr3_nt: TGTGCCAGCAGCTTATTAGGGGACCGGACAGGGAGTATTGCGGAGACCCAGTACTTC